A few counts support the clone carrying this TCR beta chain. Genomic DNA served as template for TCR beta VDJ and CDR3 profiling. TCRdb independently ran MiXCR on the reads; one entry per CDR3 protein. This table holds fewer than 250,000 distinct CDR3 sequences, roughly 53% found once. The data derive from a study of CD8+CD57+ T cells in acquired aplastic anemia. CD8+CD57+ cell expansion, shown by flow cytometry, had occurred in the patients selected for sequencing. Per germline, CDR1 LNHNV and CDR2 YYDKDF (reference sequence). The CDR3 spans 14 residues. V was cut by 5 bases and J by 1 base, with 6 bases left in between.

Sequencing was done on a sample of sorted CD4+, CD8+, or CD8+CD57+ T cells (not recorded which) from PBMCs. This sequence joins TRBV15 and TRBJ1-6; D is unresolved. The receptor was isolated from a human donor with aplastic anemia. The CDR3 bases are TGTGCCACCAGCGGGCGGTCCTATAATTCACCCCTCCACTTT. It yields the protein CATSGRSYNSPLHF. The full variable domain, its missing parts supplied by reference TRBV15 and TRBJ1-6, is DAMVIQNPRYQVTQFGKPVTLSCSQTLNHNVMYWYQQKSSQAPKLLFHYYDKDFNNEADTPDNFQSRRPNTSFCFLDIRSPGLGDTAMYLCATSGRSYNSPLHFGNGTRLTVT.